This paragraph covers one T cell receptor beta chain sequence. Antigen: not known. The data originate from a study of early T cells in non-severe SARS-CoV-2 infection. Looking at the study overall: Bulk RNA from unsorted whole blood was sequenced; chains were unpaired.

Unique molecular identifier tags were affixed to discrete cDNA molecules. MiXCR, run by TCRdb on the 5' RACE reads, gives a single entry per CDR3 protein. The sample records around 61,000 distinct CDR3 sequences, roughly 15% being singletons. Germline V gene lookup returns CDR1 LNHDA and CDR2 SQIVND (reference sequence). This CDR3 is built from 14 residues. With 6 bases clipped from V and 4 bases from J, the junction kept 5 bases outside the gene matches. Findings and limits, study-wide: In VDJdb matching, anti-spike CD8 responses were favored while private and CD4 specificities went missing.

The TCR was taken from an adult who was a healthcare worker with PCR-confirmed SARS-CoV-2 infection or an uninfected control (not recorded which). Sequencing used whole blood, obtained at baseline. The chain uses TRBV19 and TRBJ2-7, with TRBD1 matching over 11 bases. The CDR3 nucleotides are TGTGCCAGTAGAGCCGGACAGGGGGCTTACGAGCAGTACTTC. Protein: CASRAGQGAYEQYF.